This T cell receptor (beta chain) was obtained from a study of graft-versus-host responses after intestinal transplantation. Study at large: Recipients had transplants, and these were multivisceral, liver-intestinal, or isolated intestinal. Induction with anti-thymocyte globulin, then tacrolimus and steroids for about 3 years, was given to all recipients. General study results and limits: Some GvH clones appeared in ileal mucosa or blood before recipient bone marrow. Patients with graft-donor T cell macrochimerism had high graft-versus-host to host-versus-graft clonal ratios in allografts.

Both intraepithelial and lamina propria lymphocytes were released by processing graft tissue. Note on this clone: Its antigen remains unknown.

Using immunoSEQ multiplex PCR, the repertoire was profiled, and TCRdb retains in-frame clones only, with some absent. The repertoire has roughly 9,600 clones, about 88% of them found once; the top ten carry 5.2%. The V gene end was trimmed by 7 bases and the J gene end by 5 bases; junction bases not matched to a gene: 7. Per the germline V gene, CDR1 is SGHDT and CDR2 is YYEEEE. The CDR3 has 14 residues. This chain connects TRBV5-6 to TRBJ2-3; 10 bases are a match to TRBD1. The receptor's source is a human patient who received an intestinal transplant, so some T cells may come from the graft donor. Sequenced here: ileum tissue, sampled about 700 days after intestinal transplantation. Written as DNA, the CDR3 is TGTGCCAGCGCGACAGGGGGCTTAGGAGATACGCAGTATTTT. Translation gives CASATGGLGDTQYF.